This TCR beta chain was captured in a study of PD-1 blockade in classical Hodgkin lymphoma. TCRdb's copy holds only in-frame clones and misses some; the assay was immunoSEQ multiplex PCR. The profile shows about 64,000 clones, about 90% of them singletons. The time point here: cycle 4 day 1 (C4D1), after 6 weeks of nivolumab. Each patient relapsed following autologous stem cell transplantation, and prior brentuximab vedotin exposure differed. This TCR was sampled from a human donor with classical Hodgkin lymphoma. Sequences were derived from peripheral blood mononuclear cells (PBMCs), sampled before the fourth cycle of nivolumab.

The CDR3: CASSLKEGSFAYGYTF. CDR3 coding DNA: TGTGCCAGCAGCTTGAAGGAGGGGTCCTTCGCCTATGGCTACACCTTC. The chain joins TRBV5-4 to TRBJ1-2; D is possibly TRBD1 (5 bases). The CDR3 extends over 16 amino acids. CDR1 and CDR2 (germline): SGHNT, YYREEE (reference sequence). V dropped 1 base and J dropped 4 bases, with 17 bases sitting between them.